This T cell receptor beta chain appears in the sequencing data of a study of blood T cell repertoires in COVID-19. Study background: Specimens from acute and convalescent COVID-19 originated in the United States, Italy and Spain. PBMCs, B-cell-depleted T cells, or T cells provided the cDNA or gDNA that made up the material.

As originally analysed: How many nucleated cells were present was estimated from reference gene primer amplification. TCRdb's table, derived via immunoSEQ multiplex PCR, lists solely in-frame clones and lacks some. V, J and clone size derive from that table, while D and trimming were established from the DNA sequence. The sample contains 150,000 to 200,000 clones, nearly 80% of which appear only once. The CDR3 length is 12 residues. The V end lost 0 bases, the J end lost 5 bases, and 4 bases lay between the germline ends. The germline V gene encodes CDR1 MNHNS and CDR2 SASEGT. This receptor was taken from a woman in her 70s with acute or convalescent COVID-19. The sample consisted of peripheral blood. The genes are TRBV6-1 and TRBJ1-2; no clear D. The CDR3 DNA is TGTGCCAGCAGTGAAGCTCAGTATGGCTACACCTTC. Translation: CASSEAQYGYTF.